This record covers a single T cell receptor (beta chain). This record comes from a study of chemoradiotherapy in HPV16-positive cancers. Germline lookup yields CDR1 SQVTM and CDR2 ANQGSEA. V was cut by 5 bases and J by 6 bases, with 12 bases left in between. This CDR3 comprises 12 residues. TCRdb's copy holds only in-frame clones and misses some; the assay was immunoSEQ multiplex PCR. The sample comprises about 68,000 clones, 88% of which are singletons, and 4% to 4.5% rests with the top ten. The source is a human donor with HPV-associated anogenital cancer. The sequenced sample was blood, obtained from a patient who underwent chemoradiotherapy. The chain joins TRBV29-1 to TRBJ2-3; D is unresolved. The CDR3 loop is CSVNPTPDTQYF. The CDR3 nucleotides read TGCAGCGTTAATCCTACACCCGATACGCAGTATTTT.